These T cell receptor beta chains were read from a single sample in a study of neurological immune-mediated disorders. Using its own MiXCR run on the 5' RACE reads, TCRdb lists one record per CDR3 protein. The sample comprises 130,000 or so distinct CDR3 sequences, about 3.4% of which are singletons, and roughly 1.3% rests with the top ten. Sequenced material: PBMCs. All receptors derive from a woman younger than 45 with multiple sclerosis. CDR3s include the opening cysteine and the closing phenylalanine or tryptophan. Each record gives: clone size, V gene, D gene, J gene, CDR3 DNA, CDR3 protein. A D gene is named only where the DNA matches it firmly. Size is stated as once, few or many counts, or a class when the clone is expanded.

>many|TRBV20-1|NA|TRBJ1-1
TGCAGTGCTAGCGGCAGGGCTAACACTGAAGCTTTCTTT
CSASGRANTEAFF
>many|TRBV10-3|TRBD1|TRBJ1-2
TGTGCCATCAGGCATCAGGGGGGGGCTGGCTACACCTTC
CAIRHQGGAGYTF
>many|TRBV7-9|TRBD1|TRBJ2-2
TGTGCCAGCATCCCCCCGGGCAGGGGGCAAGGCGGGGAGCTGTTTTTT
CASIPPGRGQGGELFF
>many|TRBV24-1|TRBD2|TRBJ2-1
TGTGCCACCAGTGATACCGGGACTAGCGGGATGTTTGAGCAGTTCTTC
CATSDTGTSGMFEQFF
>many|TRBV24-1|NA|TRBJ2-7
TGTGCCACCAGTGATTTGCAGGGCCGCAGGGCAAGCTACGAGCAGTACTTC
CATSDLQGRRASYEQYF
>many|TRBV12-3/TRBV12-4|TRBD2|TRBJ2-1
TGTGCCAGCACTAGCGGAGATAGCTCCTACAATGAGCAGTTCTTC
CASTSGDSSYNEQFF
>many|TRBV9|NA|TRBJ2-4
TGTGCCAGCAGCGTAGCTCAGGGTACACAGTACTTC
CASSVAQGTQYF
>many|TRBV20-1|NA|TRBJ2-3
TGCAGTGCTAGAGATCAGCAAGATACGCAGTATTTT
CSARDQQDTQYF
>few|TRBV5-1|TRBD1|TRBJ1-2
TGCGCCAGTTCACCGGGACAGGGGTTTAACTATGGCTACACCTTC
CASSPGQGFNYGYTF
>many|TRBV5-1|NA|TRBJ1-1
TGCGCCAGCAGCTTGGAGCCAAACACTGAAGCTTTCTTT
CASSLEPNTEAFF
>many|TRBV20-1|NA|TRBJ2-7
TGCAGTGCGGCGGGGCTAGCAGGGTCAATCTACGAGCAGTACTTC
CSAAGLAGSIYEQYF
>many|TRBV5-1|TRBD1|TRBJ2-1
TGCGCCAGCAGCCTGGGACAGGGGAGGTACAATGAGCAGTTCTTC
CASSLGQGRYNEQFF
>many|TRBV5-1|NA|TRBJ2-7
TGCGCCAGCAGCTTTGTTTTCGGCAGGGAGAGCTCCTACGAGCAGTACTTC
CASSFVFGRESSYEQYF
>many|TRBV20-1|NA|TRBJ1-1
TGCAGTGCTAGAGCTGGGACTGAAGCTTTCTTT
CSARAGTEAFF
>many|TRBV20-1|NA|TRBJ1-1
TGCAGTGCTGGAGGTCGGAACAGGGCGGCTTTCTTT
CSAGGRNRAAFF
>many|TRBV7-9|TRBD2|TRBJ2-5
TGTGCCAGCAGCTTGACTAGCGTCCTGGCGACCCAGTACTTC
CASSLTSVLATQYF
>many|TRBV29-1|NA|TRBJ2-1
TGCAGCGTTGAGCGGGTAAGCTCCTACAATGAGCAGTTCTTC
CSVERVSSYNEQFF
>many|TRBV15|TRBD2|TRBJ2-1
TGTGCCACCAGCAGAGTGCTAGCGGGGGAGTACAATGAGCAGTTCTTC
CATSRVLAGEYNEQFF
>many|TRBV15|TRBD2|TRBJ2-3
TGTGCCACCAGCAGAGATAGCGGGGGGGCAGATACGCAGTATTTT
CATSRDSGGADTQYF
>many|TRBV20-1|NA|TRBJ2-5
TGCAGTGCTAGTAACAGAATCCAAGAGACCCAGTACTTC
CSASNRIQETQYF
>many|TRBV7-9|NA|TRBJ1-2
TGTGCCAGCAGCATATCGGACATAAGGAGGAGTGGCTACACCTTC
CASSISDIRRSGYTF
>many|TRBV6-2/TRBV6-3|NA|TRBJ1-1
TGTGCCAGCAATAGGCTGAACACTGAAGCTTTCTTT
CASNRLNTEAFF
>many|TRBV2|TRBD1|TRBJ1-3
TGTGCCAGCAGTGCTCCGGACAGGTTCTCTGGAAACACCATATATTTT
CASSAPDRFSGNTIYF
>many|TRBV29-1|NA|TRBJ2-7
TGCAGCGTTGTCGAGAACTCCTACGAGCAGTACTTC
CSVVENSYEQYF
>many|TRBV2|TRBD1|TRBJ2-2
TGTGCCAGCAGTGTATCCTGGGGACAGGGTAACACCGGGGAGCTGTTTTTT
CASSVSWGQGNTGELFF
>many|TRBV20-1|NA|TRBJ1-2
TGCAGTGCTAGTCTCGATGGCTACACCTTC
CSASLDGYTF
>many|TRBV27|NA|TRBJ2-5
TGTGCCAGCCAACTATCGGGACGGAAAGAGACCCAGTACTTC
CASQLSGRKETQYF
>few|TRBV4-1|NA|TRBJ2-5
TGCGACAGCAGCAAAGTAGACGAGACCCAGTACTTC
CDSSKVDETQYF
>many|TRBV29-1|TRBD1|TRBJ1-1
TGCAGCGTTGATCCCTCAGGGGGCTGGAACACTGAAGCTTTCTTT
CSVDPSGGWNTEAFF
>many|TRBV7-6|TRBD2|TRBJ2-2
TGTGCCAGCAGCTGGGGACTAGCGGGAGTAAACACCGGGGAGCTGTTTTTT
CASSWGLAGVNTGELFF
>many|TRBV12-3/TRBV12-4|TRBD1|TRBJ2-1
TGTGCCAGCAGCTCGGACAGGGGACACCTCAATGAGCAGTTCTTC
CASSSDRGHLNEQFF
>many|TRBV5-1|TRBD1|TRBJ2-3
TGCGCCAGCAGCAGAACCGGGACAGGGTCAGATACGCAGTATTTT
CASSRTGTGSDTQYF
>few|TRBV18|NA|TRBJ2-5
TGTGCCAGCTCCCAAAACGGACCCGCGTACCAAGAGACCCAGTACTTC
CASSQNGPAYQETQYF
>few|TRBV4-3|NA|TRBJ1-1
TGCGCCAGCAGCCAAGACAGGTTTAATGGTGAAGCTTTCTTT
CASSQDRFNGEAFF
>many|TRBV27|NA|TRBJ1-1
TGTGCCAGCAGTTTATCCCCCCGAGTCGTAAACACTGAAGCTTTCTTT
CASSLSPRVVNTEAFF
>many|TRBV12-3/TRBV12-4|TRBD2|TRBJ2-2
TGTGCCAGCAGCTACGGGGACCGGGAGGGCCGGACCGGGGAGCTGTTTTTT
CASSYGDREGRTGELFF
>many|TRBV7-6|TRBD1|TRBJ1-5
TGTGCCAGCAGCCAAGGACAGGGCTATCAGCCCCAGCATTTT
CASSQGQGYQPQHF
>many|TRBV7-6|TRBD2|TRBJ2-7
TGTGCCAGCAGCTTAGCTAGCGGGGGGATCTACGAGCAGTACTTC
CASSLASGGIYEQYF
>many|TRBV19|NA|TRBJ1-5
TGTGCCAGTAGCTCCGACGAGATTAATCAGCCCCAGCATTTT
CASSSDEINQPQHF
>many|TRBV5-1|NA|TRBJ1-2
TGCGCCAGCAGCGAAGGAGTTAACTATGGCTACACCTTC
CASSEGVNYGYTF
>many|TRBV18|NA|TRBJ1-1
TGTGCCAGCTCGCTCTTCGAGGCGGAAGCTTTCTTT
CASSLFEAEAFF